The clone carrying this T cell receptor (beta chain) was seen a handful of times. Its antigen is not identified. No patient escaped relapse after autologous stem cell transplantation, and brentuximab vedotin exposure varied. This entry belongs to a study of PD-1 blockade in classical Hodgkin lymphoma. On the study more broadly: On a schedule of every 2 weeks, patients received nivolumab 3 mg/kg intravenously.

Study findings and constraints: At C4D1, TCR diversity had climbed significantly for CD4+ cells, though not for CD8+ cells. What caused the repertoire differences, perhaps disease activity or prior therapy, remains undefined. Complete responders started with a diversity level that resembled newly diagnosed patients at baseline.

Only in-frame clones appear in the TCRdb table, and some are missing; sequencing was by immunoSEQ multiplex PCR. The table includes around 99,000 clones, approximately 80% detected once. Trimming removed 1 base from V and 6 bases from J, with 22 bases in between. The CDR3 is made up of 18 amino acids. Germline CDR1 reads MGHRA; CDR2 reads YSYEKL. This sequence joins TRBV4-1 and TRBJ1-5; the D gene is possibly TRBD1 (5 bases). The sequencing used peripheral blood mononuclear cells (PBMCs), collected before the second cycle of nivolumab. The sequence came from a human donor with classical Hodgkin lymphoma. As DNA, the CDR3 is TGCGCCAGCAGCCAAGGGGGCCAAGGCAGGTTCGTAGGTCAGCCCCAGCATTTT. It yields the protein CASSQGGQGRFVGQPQHF.